This T cell receptor (beta chain) was recorded in a study of OX40 agonist ivuxolimab in advanced cancers. Turning to the study itself: Checkpoint inhibitors had been given previously to roughly 40% of patients.

Findings and caveats of the study: There was clonal expansion of CD4+ and CD8+ blood T cells by week 6 at 0.1 to 3.0 mg/kg.

As concerns this clone: Antigen specificity is unknown.

TCRdb's table, derived via immunoSEQ multiplex PCR, lists solely in-frame clones and lacks some. This table has tens of thousands of clones, 90% appearing once. This receptor was obtained from an adult with an advanced solid tumor such as melanoma, head and neck, liver or kidney cancer. The sequences come from CD4+ or CD8+ T cells sorted from blood, collected in a trial of the OX40 agonist ivuxolimab.

In DNA form, the CDR3 reads TGCGCCAGCAGCCGGACTAGCGGGAGCGCAGATACGCAGTATTTT. Protein: CASSRTSGSADTQYF. The chain has TRBV5-1 and TRBJ2-3; 13 nucleotides line up with TRBD2. CDR1 and CDR2 from the germline V gene are SGHRS and YFSETQ. The CDR3 has 15 residues. The junction had 3 bases not matched to a gene; V was cut back by 4 bases and J by 4 bases.